One and the same sample provided the 21 T cell receptor beta chains below, sequenced in a study of beta chain features in type 1 diabetes. Study-wide points: Within each of all four CD4+ subsets, Type 1 diabetes patients had TCRB CDR3s that were moderately but significantly shorter.

For these receptors, no antigen is known. As every portion of the isolated RNA was reverse transcribed, the sequencing read expressed TCRB transcripts. Sequenced by immunoSEQ multiplex PCR; TCRdb stores in-frame clones only, minus some. The sample gives 400,000 or so clones, 10% to 15% of which show up once; approximately 0.011% is in the top ten. Sequences were obtained from naive CD4+ T cells from blood. These receptors originate from a woman younger than 30 with type 1 diabetes.

This clone is a singleton in its sample. The CDR3 DNA reads as TGTGCCAGCTCACCGAGGCAGAACACTGAAGCTTTCTTT. Protein: CASSPRQNTEAFF. The chain links TRBV18 to TRBJ1-1; D unresolved. In germline, CDR1 is KGHSH, CDR2 LQKENI. The CDR3 extends over 13 amino acids. Trimming shortened V by 3 bases and J by 1 base, and 6 bases separated the two germline ends.

This clone was detected only a few times. The chain recombines TRBV30 with TRBJ2-7; D may be TRBD2 (6 bases). The CDR3 loop spans 15 amino acids. V gave up 0 bases and J gave up 0 bases, with 12 bases separating them. Germline CDR1 reads GTSNPN; CDR2 reads SVGIG (reference sequence). The CDR3 here is CAWSVRLAPSYEQYF. For the CDR3, the DNA is TGTGCCTGGAGTGTAAGGCTAGCGCCCTCCTACGAGCAGTACTTC.

The chain joins TRBV28 to TRBJ2-7; 11 bases line up with TRBD2. V was pared by 6 bases and J by 0 bases, with 7 bases of the junction left unmatched. Germline loops: CDR1 MDHEN, CDR2 SYDVKM. This CDR3 is built from 16 residues. The CDR3 DNA reads as TGTGCCAGCAGCCGCATAACTAGCGGGAGCTCCTACGAGCAGTACTTC. Amino acid sequence: CASSRITSGSSYEQYF.

The rearrangement links TRBV27 to TRBJ1-1, with 7 bases identical to TRBD1. The CDR3 is made up of 15 amino acids. Germline V gene data show CDR1 as MNHEY and CDR2 as SMNVEV (reference sequence). The trim removed 3 bases at V and 3 bases at J, leaving 7 bases unmatched. The DNA of the CDR3 is TGTGCCAGCAGTTTGTCTGACAGGGTGGACACTGAAGCTTTCTTT. As protein: CASSLSDRVDTEAFF.

This clone showed up just a few times. The chain uses TRBV27 and TRBJ1-2, with D uncertain. V was cut by 5 bases and J by 2 bases, with 9 bases left in between. Germline values: CDR1 MNHEY, CDR2 SMNVEV (reference sequence). The CDR3 has 13 residues. In DNA form, the CDR3 reads TGTGCCAGCAGTCCCCAGTCCAACTATGGCTACACCTTC. As protein: CASSPQSNYGYTF.

This clone turned up a few times. The chain combines TRBV27 with TRBJ2-6; 7 bases map to TRBD1. In germline, CDR1 is MNHEY, CDR2 SMNVEV (reference sequence). The CDR3 loop spans 19 amino acids. Trimming took 3 bases from V and 0 from J; bases not matched to a gene: 11. This CDR3 is CASSFGVTGSLSGANVLTF. The CDR3 bases are TGTGCCAGCAGTTTCGGGGTGACAGGGTCCCTCTCTGGGGCCAACGTCCTGACTTTC.

The chain carries TRBV10-3 and TRBJ2-5, with 12 bases fitting TRBD2. V lost 10 bases, J lost 4 bases, and 16 bases stayed unmatched. The CDR3 is 17 residues long. Germline assignment: CDR1 ENHRY and CDR2 SYGVKD. CDR3 amino acids: CATRPGTSGHLRETQYF. CDR3 bases: TGTGCCACTCGTCCTGGGACTAGCGGGCACCTTCGAGAGACCCAGTACTTC.

J is TRBJ2-7 and V is TRBV30, with D maybe TRBD1 (5 bases). Germline-derived CDR1 and CDR2 are GTSNPN and SVGIG (reference sequence). The CDR3 contains 14 residues. V was pared by 0 bases and J by 5 bases, with 14 bases between. CDR3 sequence: CAWSVQGLGHEQYF. The CDR3 nucleotides are TGTGCCTGGAGTGTACAAGGGTTGGGGCACGAGCAGTACTTC.

This chain links TRBV19 with TRBJ1-2; TRBD1 is a possible D gene (5 bases). The CDR3 spans 13 residues. The germline V gene encodes CDR1 LNHDA and CDR2 SQIVND (reference sequence). The V end lost 5 bases, the J end lost 4 bases, and 11 bases lay between the germline ends. CDR3 loop: CASSARVTYGYTF. The CDR3 region has the DNA TGTGCCAGTAGTGCCAGGGTGACCTATGGCTACACCTTC.

The rearrangement uses TRBV7-9 and TRBJ1-5, with D hard to call. This CDR3 contains 13 residues. CDR1 and CDR2 from the germline V gene are SEHNR and FQNEAQ (reference sequence). The V and J ends lost 3 bases and 4 bases respectively, with 7 bases between them. CDR3 sequence reads: CASSLRVNQPQHF. For the CDR3, the DNA is TGTGCCAGCAGCTTGCGCGTAAATCAGCCCCAGCATTTT.

This clone showed up just a few times. V is TRBV5-1 and J is TRBJ2-5; D is uncertain. The CDR3 is 14 amino acids. CDR1 is SGHRS, CDR2 YFSETQ, per germline. Trimming shortened V by 0 bases and J by 0 bases, and 6 bases separated the two germline ends. CDR3 amino acids: CASSLVADQETQYF. CDR3 nucleotide sequence: TGCGCCAGCAGCTTGGTCGCAGACCAAGAGACCCAGTACTTC. The complete variable domain, with remaining parts taken from reference TRBV5-1 and TRBJ2-5, reads KAGVTQTPRYLIKTRGQQVTLSCSPISGHRSVSWYQQTPGQGLQFLFEYFSETQRNKGNFPGRFSGRQFSNSRSEMNVSTLELGDSALYLCASSLVADQETQYFGPGTRLLVL.

This sequence joins TRBV7-2 and TRBJ1-3, with a weak D call TRBD1 (5 bases). Germline CDR1 reads SGHTA; CDR2 reads FQGNSA. The germline V and J ends were trimmed by 6 bases and 0 bases, with 12 bases remaining between them. The CDR3 runs 15 residues. The CDR3 DNA is TGTGCCAGCAGTCCTCTCGGGGGCTCTGGAAACACCATATATTTT. Its translation: CASSPLGGSGNTIYF.

The chain is built from TRBV4-3 and TRBJ1-1; D gene uncertain. Germline-derived CDR1 and CDR2 are LGHNA and YSLEER. The CDR3 totals 15 residues. The V end lost 4 bases, the J end lost 1 base, and 13 bases lay between the germline ends. For the CDR3, the DNA is TGCGCCAGCAGCCTCCATGGCCGTACGAACACTGAAGCTTTCTTT. Protein sequence: CASSLHGRTNTEAFF.

The chain combines TRBV5-5 with TRBJ2-7; 10 bases map to TRBD2. Losses at the gene ends were 0 bases for V and 4 bases for J; bases not matched to a gene: 10. This CDR3 spans 17 amino acids. CDR1 and CDR2 (germline): SGHKS, YYEKEE (reference sequence). The CDR3 sequence is CASSLGAAGGPVYEQYF. In DNA, the CDR3 is TGTGCCAGCAGCTTGGGGGCAGCGGGGGGGCCGGTATACGAGCAGTACTTC.

This clone was recorded a few times. The chain employs TRBV4-2 and TRBJ2-1, with TRBD2 matching 13 bases. The germline gives CDR1 LGHNA, CDR2 YNFKEQ. The CDR3 is made up of 17 amino acids. Trimming took 4 bases from V and 6 from J; bases not matched to a gene: 9. CDR3 region: CASSLVKLAGGVNEQFF. The CDR3 nucleotides read TGTGCCAGCAGCCTCGTGAAACTAGCGGGAGGGGTCAATGAGCAGTTCTTC.

There are a few counts of this clone. As DNA, the CDR3 is TGCGCCAGCAACGATCGACTAGCGGGAGGCAATGAGCAGTTCTTC. Encoded protein: CASNDRLAGGNEQFF. The chain couples TRBV5-1 to TRBJ2-7; 13 nucleotides line up with TRBD2. The assigned J gene may be wrong: the sequence end matches TRBJ2-1 better. The germline CDR1 and CDR2 sequences are SGHRS and YFSETQ. The CDR3 spans 15 residues.

The V and J genes are TRBV9 and TRBJ1-6; D call uncertain. Trimming cost V 2 bases and J 6 bases, with 12 bases left between them. Germline V gene sequence: CDR1 SGDLS, CDR2 YYNGEE. The length of the CDR3 is 15 residues. The CDR3 loop is CASSVNQVPNSPLHF. CDR3 bases: TGTGCCAGCAGCGTTAATCAGGTTCCTAATTCACCCCTCCACTTT. The full variable domain, completed using reference TRBV9 and TRBJ1-6, is DSGVTQTPKHLITATGQRVTLRCSPRSGDLSVYWYQQSLDQGLQFLIQYYNGEERAKGNILERFSAQQFPDLHSELNLSSLELGDSALYFCASSVNQVPNSPLHFGNGTRLTVT.

This chain uses TRBV2 with TRBJ1-4, with 10 bases aligning to TRBD1. Germline V gene sequence: CDR1 SNHLY, CDR2 FYNNEI. V was clipped by 6 bases and J by 4 bases; unmatched bases: 5. This CDR3 spans 15 amino acids. CDR3 loop: CASRRDRGNNEKLFF. In nucleotides, the CDR3 is TGTGCCAGCAGGAGGGACAGGGGAAATAATGAAAAACTGTTTTTT.

The chain employs TRBV5-1 and TRBJ2-7; 7 nucleotides match TRBD2. Trimming cost V 4 bases and J 4 bases; bases outside gene matches: 14. Germline values: CDR1 SGHRS, CDR2 YFSETQ. The CDR3 consists of 16 residues. The chain's CDR3 is CASSMSPSGGAYEQYF. CDR3 DNA sequence: TGCGCCAGCAGCATGAGCCCTAGCGGCGGGGCGTACGAGCAGTACTTC.

With regard to this clone: Other nucleotide sequences in the sample specify the same CDR3. J is TRBJ2-5 and V is TRBV18, with D possibly being TRBD2 (5 bases). Germline V CDR1 and CDR2: KGHSH, LQKENI. Trimming took off 3 bases at V and 1 base at J, with 6 bases between the two ends. This CDR3 has 13 amino acids. The CDR3 protein is CASSPGVQETQYF. The CDR3 DNA reads as TGTGCCAGCTCACCGGGAGTCCAAGAGACCCAGTACTTC. The whole variable domain, filled in from reference TRBV18 and TRBJ2-5, reads NAGVMQNPRHLVRRRGQEARLRCSPMKGHSHVYWYRQLPEEGLKFMVYLQKENIIDESGMPKERFSAEFPKEGPSILRIQQVVRGDSAAYFCASSPGVQETQYFGPGTRLLVL.

The rearrangement uses TRBV29-1 and TRBJ2-2, with D uncertain. The germline V and J ends were trimmed by 5 bases and 2 bases, with 9 bases remaining between them. Germline CDR1 and CDR2: SQVTM and ANQGSEA. CDR3 size: 13 residues. The CDR3 coding sequence is TGCAGCGTTTCCCCCCCAAACACCGGGGAGCTGTTTTTT. The encoded protein is CSVSPPNTGELFF.